The 9 T cell receptor beta chains below come from one sample, sequenced in a study of T cell responses to AZD1222 COVID-19 vaccine. Libraries were prepared by immunoSEQ multiplex PCR; TCRdb keeps only in-frame clonotypes and omits some of them. Here the sample spans some 150,000 clones, roughly 88% being singletons. The specimen comprised peripheral blood, sampled on day 0 of AZD1222 vaccination. The source of these receptors is an adult in good health.

This clone occurred once. This chain links TRBV6-5 with TRBJ1-1; TRBD1 agrees at 9 bases. This CDR3 has 15 residues. The junction had 6 bases not matched to a gene; V was cut back by 2 bases and J by 5 bases. CDR1 MNHEY and CDR2 SVGAGI come from the germline V gene. CDR3 amino acids: CASSYGNRGRTEAFF. In DNA form, the CDR3 reads TGTGCCAGCAGTTACGGGAACAGGGGGCGGACTGAAGCTTTCTTT.

The chain recombines TRBV7-9 with TRBJ2-5; 9 bases map to TRBD1. V lost 5 bases and J lost 5; bases outside the gene matches: 9. CDR3 length equals 15 residues. The germline V gene has CDR1 SEHNR and CDR2 FQNEAQ (reference sequence). CDR3 nucleotides: TGTGCCAGCAGCCAGATAGGGACAGGGCTTGAGACCCAGTACTTC. Translating gives CASSQIGTGLETQYF.

This sequence joins TRBV3-1 (or the pseudogene TRBV3-2) and TRBJ2-1; D is unclear. Trimming stripped 2 bases from V and 2 bases from J, with 13 bases between. The CDR3 sequence is 16 residues long. Germline assignment: CDR1 LGHDT and CDR2 YNNKEL (reference sequence). CDR3: CASSQMFRWAYNEQFF. The CDR3 nucleotides read TGTGCCAGCAGCCAAATGTTTAGGTGGGCCTACAATGAGCAGTTCTTC.

The V and J genes are TRBV19 and TRBJ1-1; TRBD1 might be the D (6 bases). The CDR3 sequence is 13 residues long. The V gene lost 5 bases and the J gene lost 1 base, with 8 bases spanning the gap. CDR1 LNHDA and CDR2 SQIVND come from the germline V gene (reference sequence). The CDR3 spells CASSFRGNTEAFF. The DNA of the CDR3 is TGTGCCAGTAGTTTCAGGGGGAACACTGAAGCTTTCTTT.

A single count supports this clone. The gene calls are TRBV4-2 and TRBJ2-3; the match to TRBD2 covers 12 bases. After removal of 0 bases from V and 4 bases from J, the junction contained 11 bases not matched to a gene. CDR1 and CDR2 (germline): LGHNA, YNFKEQ. The CDR3 length is 19 residues. CDR3 coding DNA: TGTGCCAGCAGCCAAGAAATGTGGGCTAGCGGGGGGGAACCAGATACGCAGTATTTT. Translation: CASSQEMWASGGEPDTQYF.

The chain links TRBV24-1 to TRBJ2-7; TRBD1 is a possible D gene (5 bases). V was cut by 4 bases and J by 9 bases, with 9 bases left in between. This CDR3 has 11 residues. CDR1 is KGHDR and CDR2 is SFDVKD in the germline V gene. In DNA form, the CDR3 reads TGTGCCACCAGTGAAGGGGCAGCGCAGTACTTC. Residues: CATSEGAAQYF.

The chain couples TRBV25-1 to TRBJ1-2, with D unclear. Trimming left V 3 bases short and J 5 bases short, with 16 bases between. Germline V gene sequence: CDR1 MGHDK, CDR2 SYGVNS. The length of the CDR3 is 15 residues. CDR3 nucleotides: TGTGCCAGCAGTGACCCTGAGGTGGGAGGGTATGGCTACACCTTC. It codes for CASSDPEVGGYGYTF.

V is TRBV18 and J is TRBJ2-1; D gene unclear. Between the trimmed V and J ends, which lost 2 bases and 4 bases, there was a span of 6 bases. Germline V gene lookup returns CDR1 KGHSH and CDR2 LQKENI. This CDR3 has 13 amino acids. The CDR3 DNA is TGTGCCAGCTCACCAGCGTTATACAATGAGCAGTTCTTC. Its protein is CASSPALYNEQFF.

V gene TRBV9 combines with J gene TRBJ2-5; TRBD1 agrees at 7 bases. Germline assignment: CDR1 SGDLS and CDR2 YYNGEE. The CDR3 is made up of 14 amino acids. The junction had 4 bases not matched to a gene; V was cut back by 3 bases and J by 2 bases. The CDR3 sequence: CASSARQGQETQYF. DNA for the CDR3: TGTGCCAGCAGCGCGAGACAGGGACAAGAGACCCAGTACTTC.